Presented here are 21 T cell receptor beta chains from one specimen sequenced in a study of blood T cells in healthy people across ages. Then a second PCR, running roughly 6 to 12 cycles, was carried out with a sample-barcoded 5' primer and a J-beta primer mix. TCRdb called the 5' RACE reads again in MiXCR, with one record for every CDR3 protein. This sample has about 1,500,000 distinct CDR3 sequences, with about 28% found just once. Sequencing was done on a sample of blood. The receptors originated from a woman in her thirties in good health.

In this sample, this clonotype turned up a few times. V gene TRBV7-8 combines with J gene TRBJ2-1; 7 bases map to TRBD1. There are 17 residues in the CDR3. After removal of 1 base from V and 1 base from J, the junction contained 7 bases not matched to a gene. Germline assignment: CDR1 SGHVS and CDR2 FQNEAQ. CDR3 coding DNA: TGTGCCAGCAGCTTAGTTCAGCCAGGGGGATCCTACAATGAGCAGTTCTTC. Translation gives CASSLVQPGGSYNEQFF.

This clonotype was recorded many times. The chain joins TRBV9 to TRBJ2-5; 8 bases map to TRBD2. Germline loops: CDR1 SGDLS, CDR2 YYNGEE. With 1 base clipped from V and 3 bases from J, the junction kept 8 bases outside the gene matches. This CDR3 has 16 residues. CDR3 sequence reads: CASSVSGRGAEETQYF. The CDR3 DNA follows: TGTGCCAGCAGCGTATCCGGGCGGGGGGCTGAAGAGACCCAGTACTTC.

This clonotype was found a few times. This chain links TRBV29-1 with TRBJ1-1; D is possibly TRBD1 (5 bases). The V and J ends lost 5 bases and 7 bases respectively, with 14 bases between them. The CDR3 consists of 12 residues. Germline V gene data show CDR1 as SQVTM and CDR2 as ANQGSEA. The CDR3 is CSVILLGVEAFF. As DNA, the CDR3 is TGCAGCGTTATCCTATTAGGGGTTGAAGCTTTCTTT.

V is TRBV6-6 and J is TRBJ1-4, with TRBD1 identical over 7 bases. The CDR3 is 15 amino acids. After removal of 4 bases from V and 7 bases from J, the junction contained 9 bases not matched to a gene. The germline CDR1 and CDR2 sequences are MNHNY and SVGAGI (reference sequence). CDR3 bases: TGTGCCAGCAGTTTCCGGGACAGAATTTTTGAAAAACTGTTTTTT. This encodes CASSFRDRIFEKLFF.

Concerning this clonotype itself: This sequence may be a read error, since a much larger clone differs from it by one base. The chain uses TRBV12-3 or TRBV12-4 and TRBJ2-3; D call uncertain. This CDR3 region has 14 residues. CDR3 nucleotide sequence: TGTGCCAGCGGCCGGGCGGACCTTACAGATGCGCAGTATTTT. Protein sequence: CASGRADLTDAQYF.

The J gene is TRBJ1-1, the V gene TRBV12-3 or TRBV12-4, with D unclear. This CDR3 spans 13 amino acids. V gave up 5 bases and J gave up 4 bases, with 11 bases separating them. DNA of the CDR3: TGTGCCAGCAGTCACACGAATCCCACTGAAGCTTTCTTT. This encodes CASSHTNPTEAFF.

This clonotype was counted a few times. The gene calls are TRBV9 and TRBJ2-7, with D perhaps matching TRBD2 (5 bases). With 0 bases removed from V and 7 bases from J, the gap between germline ends came to 14 bases. The CDR3 spans 14 residues. Germline lookup yields CDR1 SGDLS and CDR2 YYNGEE. The CDR3 bases are TGTGCCAGCAGCGTAGTACCAACTCCGGGAGAGCAGTACTTC. Residues: CASSVVPTPGEQYF. The full variable domain, with the rest looked up from reference TRBV9 and TRBJ2-7, is DSGVTQTPKHLITATGQRVTLRCSPRSGDLSVYWYQQSLDQGLQFLIQYYNGEERAKGNILERFSAQQFPDLHSELNLSSLELGDSALYFCASSVVPTPGEQYFGPGTRLTVT.

The V call is TRBV6-1, the J call TRBJ2-3; D perhaps matches TRBD1 (5 bases). Trimming removed 10 bases from V and 4 bases from J, with 18 bases in between. This CDR3 comprises 14 residues. The germline V gene has CDR1 MNHNS and CDR2 SASEGT. DNA for the CDR3: TGTGCCACGGTTTTGGCGTGGGGCGCAGATACGCAGTATTTT. Encoded protein: CATVLAWGADTQYF.

This clonotype was found many times. The junction departs from the called germline gene at one end, perhaps through a read error. V usage is TRBV18 and J usage is TRBJ2-7; TRBD1 matches at 12 bases. The CDR3 is made up of 14 amino acids. In germline, CDR1 is KGHSH, CDR2 LQKENI. DNA of the CDR3: TGCGCCAGCAGTCCCGGGACAGGGGGCAACGAGCAGTACTTC. Its protein is CASSPGTGGNEQYF.

The chain couples TRBV6-5 to TRBJ1-2; D not certain. This CDR3 is built from 14 residues. Trimming took 6 bases from V and 5 from J, leaving 16 bases between them. CDR1 and CDR2 from the germline V gene are MNHEY and SVGAGI. The CDR3 here is CASSARAQSYGYTF. The CDR3 DNA reads TGTGCCAGCAGCGCAAGGGCGCAGTCTTATGGCTACACCTTC.

This chain joins TRBV29-1 and TRBJ1-1; possible D gene TRBD1, 6 bases. CDR1 SQVTM and CDR2 ANQGSEA come from the germline V gene. Trimming removed 7 bases from V and 5 bases from J, with 17 bases in between. This CDR3 has 13 amino acids. CDR3 nucleotides: TGCAGCGAGCGAACGGGGGGCGGGACTGAAGCTTTCTTT. Translated, it gives CSERTGGGTEAFF.

The chain employs TRBV20-1 and TRBJ2-4; 11 nucleotides align to TRBD2. This CDR3 spans 16 amino acids. The germline V gene encodes CDR1 DFQATT and CDR2 SNEGSKA (reference sequence). V gave up 6 bases and J gave up 15 bases; unmatched junction bases: 22. The CDR3 here is CSALEPGTSGFYERYF. The CDR3 DNA is TGCAGTGCCTTGGAACCAGGGACTAGCGGATTTTACGAGCGGTACTTC.

V and J are TRBV7-9 and TRBJ2-3; maybe TRBD1 (6 bases). The germline CDR1 and CDR2 sequences are SEHNR and FQNEAQ (reference sequence). The CDR3 consists of 19 residues. Trimming pared 5 bases from V and 4 bases from J, leaving 28 bases between. The CDR3 nucleotides read TGTGCCAGCAGCGAAAGCCAGGGGATACTAGAGTTCAACCCAGATACGCAGTATTTT. Amino acids: CASSESQGILEFNPDTQYF.

V usage is TRBV5-6 and J usage is TRBJ1-2, with D perhaps matching TRBD1 (6 bases). CDR1 SGHDT and CDR2 YYEEEE come from the germline V gene. This CDR3 region has 16 residues. Trimming removed 4 bases from V and 0 bases from J, with 16 bases in between. CDR3 nucleotides: TGTGCCAGCAGCAGCGGGCCCCGGGACACTAACTATGGCTACACCTTC. It translates to CASSSGPRDTNYGYTF.

CDR3: CASSSGHGTEAFF. The CDR3 DNA is TGTGCCAGCAGTTCAGGGCATGGCACTGAAGCTTTCTTT. The rearrangement uses TRBV6-2 or TRBV6-3 and TRBJ1-1, with D perhaps TRBD1 (5 bases). V was clipped by 4 bases and J by 4 bases, with 10 bases between them. The CDR3 is 13 amino acids. Looked up from germline, CDR1 is MNHEY and CDR2 is SVGEGT.

This rearrangement joins TRBV5-1 to TRBJ1-1; 7 nucleotides match TRBD1. This CDR3 region has 14 residues. CDR1 is SGHRS and CDR2 is YFSETQ in the germline V gene. V dropped 0 bases and J dropped 10; count of bases not matched to a gene: 9. CDR3 nucleotides: TGCGCCAGCAGCTTGGAGGGGGCAGCGCCGGTAGCTTTCTTT. It is translated as CASSLEGAAPVAFF.

The chain links TRBV24-1 to TRBJ1-2; D ambiguous. V lost 3 bases and J 8 bases, leaving 15 bases between the germline ends. The V gene's germline CDR1 is KGHDR and CDR2 SFDVKD. This CDR3 is built from 14 residues. The CDR3 is CATSDQHPTRGYTF. Here the CDR3 DNA reads TGTGCCACCAGTGATCAACACCCCACAAGGGGCTACACCTTC.

This clonotype showed up just a few times. In nucleotides, the CDR3 is TGTGCCATCAGTGAGTCTGCAGGGAGAGGTTTAGGCACTGAAGCTTTCTTT. Translation gives CAISESAGRGLGTEAFF. The V and J genes are TRBV10-3 and TRBJ1-1; tentative D call: TRBD1 (5 bases). The CDR3 extends over 17 amino acids. V lost 0 bases, J lost 4 bases, and 18 bases lay in between. Germline V lookup: CDR1 ENHRY, CDR2 SYGVKD.

The V call is TRBV7-2, the J call TRBJ2-5, with a possible D match to TRBD1 (5 bases). Germline assignment: CDR1 SGHTA and CDR2 FQGNSA. This CDR3 spans 15 amino acids. V gave up 3 bases and J gave up 5 bases, with 16 bases separating them. The CDR3 is CASSFSRQGYETQYF. CDR3 in DNA: TGTGCCAGCAGCTTTAGTAGGCAGGGTTATGAGACCCAGTACTTC.

V and J are TRBV20-1 and TRBJ1-2; 8 nucleotides align to TRBD1. Losses at the gene ends were 3 bases for V and 6 bases for J; bases not matched to a gene: 6. Germline CDR1 reads DFQATT; CDR2 reads SNEGSKA (reference sequence). The CDR3 totals 13 residues. Here the CDR3 DNA reads TGCAGTGCTAGCTGGAGGACAGGGAATGGCTACACCTTC. This sequence encodes CSASWRTGNGYTF.

This clonotype was found a few times. The gene calls are TRBV6-6 and TRBJ2-1; the D gene is possibly TRBD1 (6 bases). This CDR3 comprises 14 residues. Trimming stripped 4 bases from V and 8 bases from J, with 15 bases between. Germline V gene data show CDR1 as MNHNY and CDR2 as SVGAGI (reference sequence). The CDR3 nucleotides are TGTGCCAGCAGTTTTGACGGGACAAGCCATGAGCAGTTCTTC. This translates into CASSFDGTSHEQFF.